This is a list of T cell receptor beta chains from one sample in a study of blood T cell repertoires in COVID-19. Profiling relied on immunoSEQ multiplex PCR, and the TCRdb table lists in-frame clones only, not all of them. The repertoire holds approximately 200,000 clones, with approximately 84% as singletons. The sample taken for sequencing was peripheral blood. These receptor sequences come from a man aged 40-49 years with acute or convalescent COVID-19. The CDR3 runs from the conserved cysteine through the conserved F or W. D genes are given only for firm matches. Expanded clones are given a class, and other clones once, few, many or no size at all.

TRBJ1-6 NA 15 NA TRBV28 TGTGCCAGCAATCCAGGGTGGACCTATAATTCACCCCTCCACTTT CASNPGWTYNSPLHF
TRBJ1-5 NA 13 few TRBV12-3/TRBV12-4 TGTGCCAGCAGTTTTGGGGGGAATCAGCCCCAGCATTTT CASSFGGNQPQHF
TRBJ1-1 NA 15 NA TRBV18 TGTGCCAGCTCACCTGGCCAGGCTCCGTTTGGTGCAGCTTTCTTT CASSPGQAPFGAAFF
TRBJ1-1 NA 11 once TRBV29-1 TGCAGCGCCGGGGAGGCCTCTGAAGCTTTCTTT CSAGEASEAFF
TRBJ1-2 NA 14 NA TRBV7-2 TGTGCCAGCAGAACCGTAGGGGGAGTGGGTGGCTACACCTTC CASRTVGGVGGYTF
TRBJ2-7 TRBD2 13 NA TRBV19 TGTGCCACCGCGGGGGAGGGCCCCTACGAGCAGTACTTC CATAGEGPYEQYF
TRBJ1-2 TRBD1 14 NA TRBV6-5 TGTGCCAGCAGGGGACAGGGGGAATACCATGGCTACACCTTC CASRGQGEYHGYTF
TRBJ1-3 TRBD1 15 NA TRBV9 TGTGCCAGCAGCGCCTCAGGGGGCCCTGGAAACACCATATATTTT CASSASGGPGNTIYF
TRBJ1-2 NA 14 NA TRBV28 TGTGCCAGCAGTTTGGCAGGGAACGCCTATGGCTACACCTTC CASSLAGNAYGYTF
TRBJ2-7 NA 13 NA TRBV15 TGTGCCACCAGCAGAGAACAGTTTCTCGAGCAGTACTTC CATSREQFLEQYF
TRBJ2-3 NA 19 NA TRBV10-1 TGCGCCAGCAGTGAGCGCCTCCGATCCCCTCCCTACTTCACAGATACGCAGTATTTT CASSERLRSPPYFTDTQYF
TRBJ2-7 TRBD2 16 NA TRBV13 TGTGCCAGCAGCTTCTGGGTTACTAGCGGGGCCTACGAGCAGTACTTC CASSFWVTSGAYEQYF
TRBJ2-1 NA 15 NA TRBV27 TGTGCCAGCAGTTTGTCGGGTCCGTACTACAATGAGCAGTTCTTC CASSLSGPYYNEQFF
TRBJ2-5 TRBD2 14 NA TRBV28 TGTGCCGCGACCAGGACTAGCGTGTTGGAGACCCAGTACTTC CAATRTSVLETQYF
TRBJ2-7 TRBD1 14 NA TRBV18 TGTGCCAGCTCACCAGCGGGACAGGGATACGAGCAGTACTTC CASSPAGQGYEQYF
TRBJ1-1 NA 14 few TRBV5-5 TGTGCCAGCAGCTCCACGGACAAAAACACTGAAGCTTTCTTT CASSSTDKNTEAFF
TRBJ1-2 NA 13 few TRBV5-5 TGTGCCAGCAGCTTGGGCAGGGCCTATGGCTACACCTTC CASSLGRAYGYTF
TRBJ1-1 NA 12 NA TRBV5-6 TGTGCCAGCAGCTTCGGGGACACTGAAGCTTTCTTT CASSFGDTEAFF
TRBJ1-1 NA 13 NA TRBV4-1 TGCGCCAGCAGCCAGCCACTTAACACTGAAGCTTTCTTT CASSQPLNTEAFF
TRBJ1-3 NA 13 NA TRBV11-2 TGTGCCAGCAGCTTAGGGCTGGGAAACACCATATATTTT CASSLGLGNTIYF
TRBJ1-6 TRBD1 15 NA TRBV3-1/TRBV3-2 TGTGCCAGCAGCAGTCCTACAGGGGGCTATTCACCCCTCCACTTT CASSSPTGGYSPLHF
TRBJ1-2 TRBD1 13 NA TRBV2 TGTGCCAGCAGGACAGGGTCGAACTATGGCTACACCTTC CASRTGSNYGYTF
TRBJ2-7 NA 13 NA TRBV12-1 TGTGCCAGCAGCTTCGACAGGGACTACGAGCAGTACTTC CASSFDRDYEQYF
TRBJ1-5 NA 14 NA TRBV6-1 TGTGCCAGCAGTGAAGCAGGGAGAAATCAGCCCCAGCATTTT CASSEAGRNQPQHF
TRBJ1-2 NA 15 NA TRBV4-3 TGCGCCAGCAGCCAAGTGCCAAGGGGCATGGGTGGCTACACCTTC CASSQVPRGMGGYTF
TRBJ1-4 NA 18 NA TRBV5-1 TGCGCCAGCAGCTCTAACCGGCCAGGACAGCCGACTAATGAAAAACTGTTTTTT CASSSNRPGQPTNEKLFF
TRBJ1-6 TRBD1 15 NA TRBV3-1/TRBV3-2 TGTGCCAGCAGCCGCGGGACAGGGGGTGGTTCACCCCTCCACTTT CASSRGTGGGSPLHF
TRBJ1-3 NA 13 NA TRBV28 TGTGCCAGCATCGGGGGGGCTGGAAACACCATATATTTT CASIGGAGNTIYF
TRBJ2-7 TRBD2 14 NA TRBV9 TGTGCCAGCAGCGTAACTAGCGGGGGGTACGAGCAGTACTTC CASSVTSGGYEQYF
TRBJ1-2 NA 16 NA TRBV27 TGTGCCAGCAGTTTTTTGTCGGCCTCTGGGGCCTATGGCTACACCTTC CASSFLSASGAYGYTF
TRBJ1-2 NA 16 NA TRBV4-1 TGCGCCAGCAGCCAAGATGGAGTCCGCCCTAACTATGGCTACACCTTC CASSQDGVRPNYGYTF
TRBJ1-2 TRBD1 14 NA TRBV7-9 TGTGCCAGCAGCCGTGGACAGGGAGTCTATGGCTACACCTTC CASSRGQGVYGYTF
TRBJ1-2 NA 13 once TRBV7-2 TGTGCCAGCAGCTTAGACATAAACTATGGCTACACCTTC CASSLDINYGYTF
TRBJ1-3 NA 14 NA TRBV6-1 TGTGCCAGCAGTGAAGGCAGGTCTGGAAACACCATATATTTT CASSEGRSGNTIYF
TRBJ1-6 TRBD1 14 NA TRBV7-9 TGTGCCAGCAGCTTGGGACAGCAGAATTCACCCCTCCACTTT CASSLGQQNSPLHF
TRBJ2-7 NA 13 once TRBV7-2 TGTGCCAGCAGCTTAATGTACTCCTACGAGCAGTACTTC CASSLMYSYEQYF
TRBJ2-7 TRBD2 14 once TRBV30 TGTGCCTGGAGTGGGCGGGGGGGAGCCTACGAGCAGTACTTC CAWSGRGGAYEQYF
TRBJ2-7 NA 15 few TRBV20-1 TGCAGTGCTAGTACTGGACTCACGACCTCCTACGAGCAGTACTTC CSASTGLTTSYEQYF
TRBJ1-5 TRBD1 15 once TRBV28 TGTGCCAGCAGATCGGGACAGGGTAGCAATCAGCCCCAGCATTTT CASRSGQGSNQPQHF
TRBJ1-5 TRBD1 15 NA TRBV10-3 TGTGCCATCAGTGAAACAGGGGATCTCAATCAGCCCCAGCATTTT CAISETGDLNQPQHF
TRBJ1-2 NA 14 NA TRBV19 TGTGCCAGTACCCGATCTATAGCTAACTATGGCTACACCTTC CASTRSIANYGYTF
TRBJ1-2 NA 14 few TRBV30 TGTGCCTGGAGCCCTACGAAGGCAGGGTATGGCTACACCTTC CAWSPTKAGYGYTF
TRBJ2-5 TRBD2 13 NA TRBV29-1 TGCAGCGTTGGTGGCGGGGGGTTAGAGACCCAGTACTTC CSVGGGGLETQYF
TRBJ2-5 TRBD2 14 NA TRBV27 TGTGCCAGCAGTTTACGGCGGGGAGGGGAGACCCAGTACTTC CASSLRRGGETQYF
TRBJ1-6 NA 15 NA TRBV5-4 TGTGCCAGCAGCCTCGGTAGCTCCTATAATTCACCCCTCCACTTT CASSLGSSYNSPLHF
TRBJ2-1 TRBD2 12 NA TRBV3-1/TRBV3-2 TGTGCCAGCAGCCAAGGGGGGGGTGAGCAGTTCTTC CASSQGGGEQFF
TRBJ2-3 NA 16 NA TRBV9 TGTGCCAGCAGCGCGCAACTAGCATCGGGCACAGATACGCAGTATTTT CASSAQLASGTDTQYF
TRBJ2-1 NA 13 NA TRBV12-3/TRBV12-4 TGTGCCAGCAGTTTAGGCCAGTACAATGAGCAGTTCTTC CASSLGQYNEQFF
TRBJ1-1 NA 16 NA TRBV5-6 TGTGCCAGCAGCTTGGCGGCGGGACTGGATAGGACTGAAGCTTTCTTT CASSLAAGLDRTEAFF